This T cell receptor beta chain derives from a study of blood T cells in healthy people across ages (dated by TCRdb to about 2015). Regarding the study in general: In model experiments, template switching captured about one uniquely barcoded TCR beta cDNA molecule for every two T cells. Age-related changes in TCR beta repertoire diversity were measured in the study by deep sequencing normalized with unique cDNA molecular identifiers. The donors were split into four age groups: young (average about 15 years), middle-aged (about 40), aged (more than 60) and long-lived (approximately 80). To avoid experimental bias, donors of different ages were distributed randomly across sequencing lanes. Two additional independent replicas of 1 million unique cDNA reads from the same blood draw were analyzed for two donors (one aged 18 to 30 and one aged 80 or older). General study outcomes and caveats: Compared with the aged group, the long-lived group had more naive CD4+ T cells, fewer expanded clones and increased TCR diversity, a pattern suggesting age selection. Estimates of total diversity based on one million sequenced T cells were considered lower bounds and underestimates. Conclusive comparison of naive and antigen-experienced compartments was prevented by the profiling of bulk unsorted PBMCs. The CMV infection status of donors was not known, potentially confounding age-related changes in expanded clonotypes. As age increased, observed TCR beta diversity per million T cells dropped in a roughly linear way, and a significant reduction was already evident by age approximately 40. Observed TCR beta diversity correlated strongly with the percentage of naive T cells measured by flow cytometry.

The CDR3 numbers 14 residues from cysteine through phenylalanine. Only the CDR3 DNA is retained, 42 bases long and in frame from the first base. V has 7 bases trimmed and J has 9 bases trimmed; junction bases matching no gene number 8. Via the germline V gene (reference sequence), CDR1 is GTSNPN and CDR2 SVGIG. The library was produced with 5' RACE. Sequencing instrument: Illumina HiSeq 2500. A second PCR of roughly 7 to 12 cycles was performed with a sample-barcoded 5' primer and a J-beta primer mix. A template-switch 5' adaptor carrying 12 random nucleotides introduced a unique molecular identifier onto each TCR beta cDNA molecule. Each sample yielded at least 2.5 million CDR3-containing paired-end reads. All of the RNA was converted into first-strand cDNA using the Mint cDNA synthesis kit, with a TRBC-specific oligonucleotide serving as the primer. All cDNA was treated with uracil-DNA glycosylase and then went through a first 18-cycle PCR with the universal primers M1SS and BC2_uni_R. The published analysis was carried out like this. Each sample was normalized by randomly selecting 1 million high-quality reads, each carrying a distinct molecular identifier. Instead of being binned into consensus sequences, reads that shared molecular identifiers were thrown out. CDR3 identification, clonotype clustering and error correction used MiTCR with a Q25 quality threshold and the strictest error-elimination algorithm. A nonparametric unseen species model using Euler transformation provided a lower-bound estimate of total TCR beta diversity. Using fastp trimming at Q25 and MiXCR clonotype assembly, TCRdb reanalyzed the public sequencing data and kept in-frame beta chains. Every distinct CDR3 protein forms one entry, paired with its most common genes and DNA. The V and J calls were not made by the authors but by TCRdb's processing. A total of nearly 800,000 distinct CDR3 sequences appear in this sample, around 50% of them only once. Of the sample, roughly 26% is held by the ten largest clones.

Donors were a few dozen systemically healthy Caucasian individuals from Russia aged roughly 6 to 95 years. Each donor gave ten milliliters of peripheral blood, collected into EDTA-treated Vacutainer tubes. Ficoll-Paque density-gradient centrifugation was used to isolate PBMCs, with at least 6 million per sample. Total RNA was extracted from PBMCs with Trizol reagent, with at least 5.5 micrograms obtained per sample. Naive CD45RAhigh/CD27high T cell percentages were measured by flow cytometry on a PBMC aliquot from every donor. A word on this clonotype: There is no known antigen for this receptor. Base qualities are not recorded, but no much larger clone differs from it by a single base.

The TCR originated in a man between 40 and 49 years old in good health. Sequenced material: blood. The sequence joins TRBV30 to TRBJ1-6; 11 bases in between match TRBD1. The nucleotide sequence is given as TGTGCCTCCAACGAGGGACAGGGGGTTTCACCCCTCCACTTT. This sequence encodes CASNEGQGVSPLHF.